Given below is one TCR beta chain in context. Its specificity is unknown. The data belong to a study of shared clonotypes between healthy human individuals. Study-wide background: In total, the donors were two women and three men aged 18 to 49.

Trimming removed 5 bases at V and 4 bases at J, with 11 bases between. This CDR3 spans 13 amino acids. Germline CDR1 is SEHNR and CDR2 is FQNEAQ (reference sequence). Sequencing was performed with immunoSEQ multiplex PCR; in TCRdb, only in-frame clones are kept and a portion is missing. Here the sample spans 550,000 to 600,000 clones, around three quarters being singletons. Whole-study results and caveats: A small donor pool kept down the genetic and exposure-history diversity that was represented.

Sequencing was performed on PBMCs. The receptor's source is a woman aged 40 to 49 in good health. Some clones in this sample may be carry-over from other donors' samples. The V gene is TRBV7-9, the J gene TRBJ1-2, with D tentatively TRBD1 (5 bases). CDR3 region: CASSPLRAYGYTF. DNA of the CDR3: TGTGCCAGCAGCCCCCTCAGGGCCTATGGCTACACCTTC.